These 26 T cell receptor beta chains originate from one sample sequenced in a study of T cell responses to AZD1222 COVID-19 vaccine. Profiled with immunoSEQ multiplex PCR; TCRdb holds only in-frame clones, not every one. The profile shows around 130,000 clones, about 91% of them singletons. The starting material was peripheral blood, obtained on day 0 of AZD1222 vaccination. The receptors here all came from an adult in good health.

The V and J genes are TRBV10-3 and TRBJ1-5; D unclear. This CDR3 region has 14 residues. V was cut by 7 bases and J by 2 bases, with 12 bases left in between. Germline V gives CDR1 ENHRY, CDR2 SYGVKD. The CDR3 protein is CAIISALGNQPQHF. The CDR3 DNA sequence: TGTGCCATCATTTCGGCCTTGGGCAATCAGCCCCAGCATTTT.

The chain couples TRBV5-5 to TRBJ2-7; 11 bases line up with TRBD1. Germline CDR1 reads SGHKS; CDR2 reads YYEKEE (reference sequence). The CDR3 runs 14 residues. V dropped 4 bases and J dropped 5; count of bases not matched to a gene: 5. CDR3 sequence (DNA): TGTGCCAGCAGCCCCAGGACAGGGGGCGACGAGCAGTACTTC. Translation: CASSPRTGGDEQYF.

The sample holds one count of this clone. The J gene is TRBJ1-1, the V gene TRBV6-1, with 7 bases aligning to TRBD1. V lost 2 bases to trimming and J lost 5 bases; unmatched junction nucleotides: 8. The germline V gene has CDR1 MNHNS and CDR2 SASEGT. The length of the CDR3 is 15 residues. As DNA, the CDR3 is TGTGCCAGCAGTGAACTCTTTTTACAGGGGACTGAAGCTTTCTTT. This gives the protein CASSELFLQGTEAFF.

J is TRBJ1-2 and V is TRBV9, with a weak D call TRBD1 (5 bases). V lost 0 bases and J 6 bases, leaving 9 bases between the germline ends. The CDR3 has 13 amino acids. CDR1 SGDLS and CDR2 YYNGEE come from the germline V gene. Written as DNA, the CDR3 is TGTGCCAGCAGCGTAGTAAGGGGTAATGGCTACACCTTC. The encoded protein is CASSVVRGNGYTF.

Concerning this clone itself: A read error may account for a junction end that differs from germline. The V call is TRBV5-8, the J call TRBJ1-5, with TRBD1 as a possible D gene (6 bases). The CDR3 sequence is 13 residues long. Germline CDR1 is SGHTS and CDR2 is YDEGEE. The CDR3 DNA sequence: TGTGCCAGCAGTTTGGACAGTGAAGAGCCCCAGCATTTT. Its protein is CASSLDSEEPQHF.

This clone occurred a few times. The chain employs TRBV3-1 (or the pseudogene TRBV3-2) and TRBJ1-3; TRBD1 might be the D (6 bases). The CDR3 is 14 residues long. The V gene's germline CDR1 is LGHDT and CDR2 YNNKEL (reference sequence). V was trimmed by 4 bases and J by 1 base, leaving 8 bases between them. The CDR3 protein is CASSLRGSGNTIYF. CDR3 coding DNA: TGTGCCAGCAGCCTCAGGGGTTCTGGAAACACCATATATTTT.

This clone was recorded a few times. This rearrangement joins TRBV21-1 to TRBJ1-2. TRBV21-1 is assigned pseudogene status. This CDR3 spans 15 amino acids. The CDR3 here is CASLGGGRTNYGYTF. In DNA, the CDR3 is TGTGCCAGCTTGGGGGGAGGGAGAACTAACTATGGCTACACCTTC.

This CDR3 reads CASSRLAGGGTDTQYF. The CDR3 nucleotides are TGTGCCAGCAGCAGACTAGCGGGAGGGGGAACAGATACGCAGTATTTT. V is TRBV5-4 and J is TRBJ2-3, with 14 bases identical to TRBD2. The V gene's germline CDR1 is SGHNT and CDR2 YYREEE (reference sequence). J was trimmed by 3 bases and V by 4 bases; bases with no gene match: 4. The CDR3 is 16 amino acids.

V usage is TRBV27 and J usage is TRBJ1-1; D is undetermined. V lost 7 bases, J lost 5 bases, and 20 bases lay in between. Germline values: CDR1 MNHEY, CDR2 SMNVEV (reference sequence). The CDR3 has 15 amino acids. The CDR3 sequence: CASTGSPGPGTEAFF. As DNA, the CDR3 is TGTGCCAGCACCGGGTCCCCGGGCCCGGGAACTGAAGCTTTCTTT.

V is TRBV19 and J is TRBJ2-1; no clear D. With 0 bases removed from V and 10 bases from J, the gap between germline ends came to 7 bases. The CDR3 has 12 residues. Germline loops: CDR1 LNHDA, CDR2 SQIVND (reference sequence). CDR3 residues: CASSIDLAEQFF. CDR3 bases: TGTGCCAGTAGTATAGATTTGGCGGAGCAGTTCTTC. Together with reference TRBV19 and TRBJ2-1, the CDR3 gives the full variable domain: DGGITQSPKYLFRKEGQNVTLSCEQNLNHDAMYWYRQDPGQGLRLIYYSQIVNDFQKGDIAEGYSVSREKKESFPLTVTSAQKNPTAFYLCASSIDLAEQFFGPGTRLTVL.

The chain combines TRBV3-1 (or the pseudogene TRBV3-2) with TRBJ1-2, with D possibly TRBD1 on 5 matching bases. Germline CDR1 LGHDT, CDR2 YNNKEL (reference sequence). V was trimmed by 4 bases and J by 8 bases, leaving 26 bases between them. This CDR3 contains 17 residues. The CDR3 here is CASSRRRGTGPSEGYTF. The CDR3 DNA follows: TGTGCCAGCAGCCGCAGAAGGGGCACGGGGCCGAGTGAGGGCTACACCTTC.

This clone was seen only once. The chain is built from TRBV3-1 (or the pseudogene TRBV3-2) and TRBJ2-3; TRBD2 agrees at 8 bases. The V gene's germline CDR1 is LGHDT and CDR2 YNNKEL (reference sequence). J was trimmed by 1 base and V by 3 bases; bases with no gene match: 6. The CDR3 is 16 amino acids. The CDR3 sequence: CASSQRLAGRTDTQYF. CDR3 DNA: TGTGCCAGCAGCCAGAGGCTAGCGGGCCGCACAGATACGCAGTATTTT.

This rearrangement joins TRBV4-1 to TRBJ1-2; 7 bases line up with TRBD1. Trimming removed 0 bases from V and 7 bases from J; junction bases left unmatched: 2. This CDR3 has 13 amino acids. The germline gives CDR1 MGHRA, CDR2 YSYEKL. Written as DNA, the CDR3 is TGCGCCAGCAGCCAAGAAGCAGGGGGTGGCTACACCTTC. As protein: CASSQEAGGGYTF.

This CDR3 is CAWSEGVYATNEKLFF. The CDR3 DNA follows: TGTGCCTGGAGTGAGGGAGTTTACGCAACTAATGAAAAACTGTTTTTT. The V call is TRBV30, the J call TRBJ1-4; D not certain. Germline-derived CDR1 and CDR2 are GTSNPN and SVGIG (reference sequence). Trimming left V 1 base short and J 0 bases short, with 12 bases between. There are 16 residues in the CDR3. The variable domain in full, with the rest retrieved from reference TRBV30 and TRBJ1-4, is SQTIHQWPATLVQPVGSPLSLECTVEGTSNPNLYWYRQAAGRGLQLLFYSVGIGQISSEVPQNLSASRPQDRQFILSSKKLLLSDSGFYLCAWSEGVYATNEKLFFGSGTQLSVL.

The chain uses TRBV19 and TRBJ1-2, with a weak D call TRBD1 (5 bases). Germline CDR1 reads LNHDA; CDR2 reads SQIVND (reference sequence). Between the trimmed V and J ends, which lost 11 bases and 10 bases, there was a span of 8 bases. This CDR3 is 8 amino acids long. The CDR3 here is CAAGHYTF. The CDR3 DNA follows: TGTGCCGCAGGGCACTACACCTTC.

The chain links TRBV5-6 to TRBJ1-1; D gene ambiguous. V dropped 4 bases and J dropped 1 base, with 14 bases sitting between them. The length of the CDR3 is 15 residues. Germline V lookup: CDR1 SGHDT, CDR2 YYEEEE. CDR3 nucleotides: TGTGCCAGCAGCAGCCGGGCAGGCCCGAACACTGAAGCTTTCTTT. This codes for CASSSRAGPNTEAFF.

The chain uses TRBV28 and TRBJ1-1; D is perhaps TRBD1 (5 bases). Germline CDR1 reads MDHEN; CDR2 reads SYDVKM. Trimming cost V 6 bases and J 1 base, with 12 bases left between them. The CDR3 is 14 residues long. The CDR3 loop reads CASRSAGKNTEAFF. Here the CDR3 DNA reads TGTGCCAGCAGGTCGGCAGGGAAGAACACTGAAGCTTTCTTT.

The chain recombines TRBV7-2 with TRBJ2-3, with 9 bases fitting TRBD1. Germline-derived CDR1 and CDR2 are SGHTA and FQGNSA. The V gene end was trimmed by 5 bases and the J gene end by 7 bases; junction bases not matched to a gene: 13. The CDR3 length is 16 residues. Here the CDR3 reads CASSALSGTGSYTQYF. Here the CDR3 DNA reads TGTGCCAGCAGCGCCCTCTCCGGGACAGGGTCATATACGCAGTATTTT.

The V and J genes are TRBV11-3 and TRBJ2-1, with D perhaps TRBD2 (6 bases). The CDR3 is 20 residues long. CDR1 is SGHNT, CDR2 YENEEA, per germline. Trimming shortened V by 2 bases and J by 0 bases, and 23 bases separated the two germline ends. The CDR3 DNA is TGTGCCAGCAGCTTAATCTTGGATCTAGCGCTCGGAAGCTCCTACAATGAGCAGTTCTTC. Amino acids: CASSLILDLALGSSYNEQFF.

V and J are TRBV7-8 and TRBJ2-5; 10 bases are a match to TRBD2. The CDR3 spans 17 residues. The V segment lost 1 base and the J segment 4 bases; nucleotides outside the gene matches: 9. Looked up from germline, CDR1 is SGHVS and CDR2 is FQNEAQ. The CDR3 DNA sequence: TGTGCCAGCAGCTTAGGGCTAGCGGGAGTTCGGCCAGAGACCCAGTACTTC. Amino acid sequence: CASSLGLAGVRPETQYF.

The V gene is TRBV25-1, the J gene TRBJ2-5; D is unresolved. Germline CDR1 reads MGHDK; CDR2 reads SYGVNS. Between the trimmed V and J ends, which lost 4 bases and 5 bases, there was a span of 11 bases. The CDR3 sequence is 13 residues long. The CDR3 loop is CASSVTTWETQYF. In DNA, the CDR3 is TGTGCCAGCAGTGTTACCACCTGGGAGACCCAGTACTTC.

V usage is TRBV19 and J usage is TRBJ1-2; 7 bases are shared with TRBD1. Germline lookup yields CDR1 LNHDA and CDR2 SQIVND (reference sequence). The junction had 4 bases not matched to a gene; V was cut back by 7 bases and J by 2 bases. The CDR3 length is 13 residues. As DNA, the CDR3 is TGTGCCAGTACCTCCAGGGGGAACTATGGCTACACCTTC. Amino acids: CASTSRGNYGYTF.

The chain uses TRBV2 and TRBJ1-1; D is unclear. The V gene's germline CDR1 is SNHLY and CDR2 FYNNEI. The V end was cut by 7 bases, the J end by 0 bases, with 9 bases between. The CDR3 runs to 13 residues. The CDR3 sequence: CASTGSLNTEAFF. The CDR3 nucleotides read TGTGCCAGCACGGGGAGTCTGAACACTGAAGCTTTCTTT.

The chain has TRBV10-1 and TRBJ1-1; D possibly corresponds to TRBD1 (5 bases). CDR3 length: 14 amino acids. Trimming left V 3 bases short and J 3 bases short, with 11 bases between. CDR1 is WNHNN, CDR2 SYGVQD, per germline (reference sequence). The CDR3 DNA reads TGCGCCAGCAGTGAATCAGCAGGGCACACTGAAGCTTTCTTT. Residues: CASSESAGHTEAFF.

This rearrangement joins TRBV12-2 to TRBJ1-5; TRBD1, the D gene given by the table, was not confirmed from the DNA. TRBV12-2 represents a pseudogene. The CDR3 totals 17 residues. CDR3 coding DNA: TGTGCAAGTCGCTCCTTCGGGACAGGGGAGAGCAATCAGCCCCAGCATTTT. The encoded protein is CASRSFGTGESNQPQHF.

This CDR3 is CASSLGPGNTEAFF. The DNA for the CDR3 is TGCGCCAGCAGCTTAGGCCCCGGGAACACTGAAGCTTTCTTT. This chain uses TRBV5-1 with TRBJ1-1; D unclear. There are 14 residues in the CDR3. Germline V gene lookup returns CDR1 SGHRS and CDR2 YFSETQ. The ends were cut back, 2 bases at V and 1 base at J, with 9 bases in the middle. The full variable domain, its missing parts supplied by reference TRBV5-1 and TRBJ1-1, is KAGVTQTPRYLIKTRGQQVTLSCSPISGHRSVSWYQQTPGQGLQFLFEYFSETQRNKGNFPGRFSGRQFSNSRSEMNVSTLELGDSALYLCASSLGPGNTEAFFGQGTRLTVV.